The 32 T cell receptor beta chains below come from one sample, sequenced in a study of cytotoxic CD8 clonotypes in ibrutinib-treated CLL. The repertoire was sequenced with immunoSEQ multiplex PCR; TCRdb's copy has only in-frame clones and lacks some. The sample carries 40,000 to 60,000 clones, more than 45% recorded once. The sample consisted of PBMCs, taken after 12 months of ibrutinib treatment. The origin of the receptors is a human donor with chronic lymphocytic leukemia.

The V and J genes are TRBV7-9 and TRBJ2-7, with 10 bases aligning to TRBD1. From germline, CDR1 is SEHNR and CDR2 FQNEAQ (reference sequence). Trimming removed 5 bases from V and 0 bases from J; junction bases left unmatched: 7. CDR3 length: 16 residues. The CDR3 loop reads CASSPVDRGTSYEQYF. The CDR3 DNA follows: TGTGCCAGCAGCCCAGTGGACAGGGGGACCTCCTACGAGCAGTACTTC.

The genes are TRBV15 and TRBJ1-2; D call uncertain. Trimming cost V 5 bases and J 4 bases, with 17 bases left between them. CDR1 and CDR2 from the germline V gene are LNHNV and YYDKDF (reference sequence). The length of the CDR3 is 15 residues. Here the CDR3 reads CATSELCGKTYGYTF. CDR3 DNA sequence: TGTGCCACCAGCGAGCTGTGTGGAAAGACCTATGGCTACACCTTC.

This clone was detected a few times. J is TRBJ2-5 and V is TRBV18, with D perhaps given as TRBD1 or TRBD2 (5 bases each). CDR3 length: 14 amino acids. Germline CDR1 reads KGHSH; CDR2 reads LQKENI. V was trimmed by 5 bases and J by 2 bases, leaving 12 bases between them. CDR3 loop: CASSWGPTQETQYF. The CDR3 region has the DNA TGTGCCAGCTCATGGGGACCGACGCAAGAGACCCAGTACTTC. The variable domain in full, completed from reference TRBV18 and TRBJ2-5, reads NAGVMQNPRHLVRRRGQEARLRCSPMKGHSHVYWYRQLPEEGLKFMVYLQKENIIDESGMPKERFSAEFPKEGPSILRIQQVVRGDSAAYFCASSWGPTQETQYFGPGTRLLVL.

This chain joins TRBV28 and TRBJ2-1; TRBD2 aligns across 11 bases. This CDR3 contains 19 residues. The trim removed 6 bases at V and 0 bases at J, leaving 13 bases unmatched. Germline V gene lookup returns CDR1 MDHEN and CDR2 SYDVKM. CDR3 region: CASSSPGTSGASSYNEQFF. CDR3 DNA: TGTGCCAGCAGCTCCCCCGGGACTAGCGGAGCCAGCTCCTACAATGAGCAGTTCTTC.

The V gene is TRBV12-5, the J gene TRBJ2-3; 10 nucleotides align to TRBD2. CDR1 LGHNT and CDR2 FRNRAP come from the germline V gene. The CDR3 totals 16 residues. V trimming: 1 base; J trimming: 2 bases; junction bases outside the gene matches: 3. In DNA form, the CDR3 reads TGTGCTAGTGGTTTGGGGACTAGCGGAGCCACAGATACGCAGTATTTT. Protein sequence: CASGLGTSGATDTQYF.

This chain's CDR3 is CASSRSGTRGGTGELFF. The CDR3 bases are TGTGCCAGCAGCCGTTCCGGGACTAGAGGGGGCACCGGGGAGCTGTTTTTT. The J gene is TRBJ2-2, the V gene TRBV7-8, with 8 bases fitting TRBD2. Losses at the gene ends were 5 bases for V and 4 bases for J; bases not matched to a gene: 12. The CDR3 sequence is 17 residues long. CDR1 is SGHVS and CDR2 is FQNEAQ in the germline V gene.

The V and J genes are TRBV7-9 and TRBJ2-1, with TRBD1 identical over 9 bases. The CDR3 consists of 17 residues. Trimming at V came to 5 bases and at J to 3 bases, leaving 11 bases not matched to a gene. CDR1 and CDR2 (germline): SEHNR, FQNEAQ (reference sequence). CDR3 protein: CASSRPLPGQGYNEQFF. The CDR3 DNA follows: TGTGCCAGCAGCCGGCCTTTACCGGGACAGGGCTACAATGAGCAGTTCTTC.

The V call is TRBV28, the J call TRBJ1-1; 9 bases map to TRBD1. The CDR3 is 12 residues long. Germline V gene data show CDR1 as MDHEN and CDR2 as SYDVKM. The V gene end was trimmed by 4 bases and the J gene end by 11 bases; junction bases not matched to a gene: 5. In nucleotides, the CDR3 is TGTGCCAGCAGTTATGACAGGGGGGGTGCTTTCTTT. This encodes CASSYDRGGAFF.

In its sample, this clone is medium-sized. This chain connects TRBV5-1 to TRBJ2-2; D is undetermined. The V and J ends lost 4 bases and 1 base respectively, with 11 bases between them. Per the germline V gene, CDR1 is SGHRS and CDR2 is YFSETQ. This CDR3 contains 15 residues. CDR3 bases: TGCGCCAGCAGCCCTGTAGCATTGAACACCGGGGAGCTGTTTTTT. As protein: CASSPVALNTGELFF.

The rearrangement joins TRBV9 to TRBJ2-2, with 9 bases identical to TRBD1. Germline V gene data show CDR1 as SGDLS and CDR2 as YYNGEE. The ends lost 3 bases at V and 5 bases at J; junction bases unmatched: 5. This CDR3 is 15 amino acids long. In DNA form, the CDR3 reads TGTGCCAGCAGCGAGAACAGGGGGCCGACCGGGGAGCTGTTTTTT. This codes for CASSENRGPTGELFF.

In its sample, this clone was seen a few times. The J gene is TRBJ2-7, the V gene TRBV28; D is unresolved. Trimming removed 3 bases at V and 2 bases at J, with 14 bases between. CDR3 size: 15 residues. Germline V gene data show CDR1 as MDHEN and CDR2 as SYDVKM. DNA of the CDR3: TGTGCCAGCAGTTTTCAGTCTATAGGGACCTACGAGCAGTACTTC. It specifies CASSFQSIGTYEQYF.

CDR3 protein: CSAGARDQPQHF. The CDR3 bases are TGCAGCGCCGGGGCCCGGGATCAGCCCCAGCATTTT. The genes are TRBV29-1 and TRBJ1-5, with D maybe TRBD1 (5 bases). The CDR3 is made up of 12 amino acids. V lost 7 bases to trimming and J lost 5 bases, with 12 bases between them. From germline, CDR1 is SQVTM and CDR2 ANQGSEA. The full variable domain, completed using reference TRBV29-1 and TRBJ1-5, is SAVISQKPSRDICQRGTSLTIQCQVDSQVTMMFWYRQQPGQSLTLIATANQGSEATYESGFVIDKFPISRPNLTFSTLTVSNMSPEDSSIYLCSAGARDQPQHFGDGTRLSIL.

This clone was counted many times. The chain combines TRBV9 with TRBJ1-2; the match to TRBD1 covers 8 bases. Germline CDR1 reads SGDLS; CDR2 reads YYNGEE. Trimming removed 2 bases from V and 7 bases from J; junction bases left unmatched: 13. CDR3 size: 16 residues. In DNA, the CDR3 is TGTGCCAGCAGCGTGGAACCGGGACAGGTCGGTGGTGGCTACACCTTC. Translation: CASSVEPGQVGGGYTF.

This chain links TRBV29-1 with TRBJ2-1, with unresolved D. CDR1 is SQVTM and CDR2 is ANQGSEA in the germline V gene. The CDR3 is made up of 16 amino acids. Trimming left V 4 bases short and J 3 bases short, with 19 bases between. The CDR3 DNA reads TGCAGCGTTGTTATCGTGGCAGCCGAAAACTACAATGAGCAGTTCTTC. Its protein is CSVVIVAAENYNEQFF.

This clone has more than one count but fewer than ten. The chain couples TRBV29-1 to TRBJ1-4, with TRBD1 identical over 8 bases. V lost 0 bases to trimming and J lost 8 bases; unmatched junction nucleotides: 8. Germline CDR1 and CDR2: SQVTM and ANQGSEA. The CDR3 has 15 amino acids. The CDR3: CSVEDPTGVREKLFF. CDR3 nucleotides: TGCAGCGTTGAAGACCCGACAGGGGTCCGGGAAAAACTGTTTTTT.

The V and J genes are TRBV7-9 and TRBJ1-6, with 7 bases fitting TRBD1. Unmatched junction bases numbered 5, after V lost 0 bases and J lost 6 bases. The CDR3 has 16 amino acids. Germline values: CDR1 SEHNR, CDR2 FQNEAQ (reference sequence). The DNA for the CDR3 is TGTGCCAGCAGCTTAGCTGGGGGACAGAGTAATTCACCCCTCCACTTT. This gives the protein CASSLAGGQSNSPLHF.

The CDR3 here is CASRGGSLSYEQYF. CDR3 sequence (DNA): TGTGCCAGTCGGGGGGGGTCCCTCTCCTACGAGCAGTACTTC. V is TRBV25-1 and J is TRBJ2-7, with 8 bases identical to TRBD2. Trimming cost V 9 bases and J 0 bases; bases outside gene matches: 7. This CDR3 comprises 14 residues. Germline V gene lookup returns CDR1 MGHDK and CDR2 SYGVNS.

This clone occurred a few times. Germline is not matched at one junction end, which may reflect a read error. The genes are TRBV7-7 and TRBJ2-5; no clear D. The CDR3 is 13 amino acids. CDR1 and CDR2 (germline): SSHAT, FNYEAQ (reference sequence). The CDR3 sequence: CASSLEVQETQYF. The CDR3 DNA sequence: TGTGCTAGCAGCTTAGAGGTGCAAGAGACCCAGTACTTC.

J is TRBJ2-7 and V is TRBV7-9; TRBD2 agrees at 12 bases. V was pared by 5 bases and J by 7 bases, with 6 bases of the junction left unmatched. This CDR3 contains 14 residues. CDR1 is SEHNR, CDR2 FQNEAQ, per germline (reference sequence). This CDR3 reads CASSLLAGGNEQYF. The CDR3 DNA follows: TGTGCCAGCAGCCTCCTAGCGGGAGGGAATGAGCAGTACTTC. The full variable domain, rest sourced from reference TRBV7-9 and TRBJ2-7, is DTGVSQNPRHKITKRGQNVTFRCDPISEHNRLYWYRQTLGQGPEFLTYFQNEAQLEKSRLLSDRFSAERPKGSFSTLEIQRTEQGDSAMYLCASSLLAGGNEQYFGPGTRLTVT.

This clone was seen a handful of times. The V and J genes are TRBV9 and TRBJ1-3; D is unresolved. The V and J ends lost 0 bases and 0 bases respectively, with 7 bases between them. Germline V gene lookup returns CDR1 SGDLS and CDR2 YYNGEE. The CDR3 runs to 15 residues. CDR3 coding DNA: TGTGCCAGCAGCGTAGATCCCGGCTCTGGAAACACCATATATTTT. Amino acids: CASSVDPGSGNTIYF.

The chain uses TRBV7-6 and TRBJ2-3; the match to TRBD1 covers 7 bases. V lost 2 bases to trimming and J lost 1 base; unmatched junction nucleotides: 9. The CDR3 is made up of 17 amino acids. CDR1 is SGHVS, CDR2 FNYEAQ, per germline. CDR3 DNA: TGTGCCAGCAGCTTATCCCCGGGACAGACCGGCACAGATACGCAGTATTTT. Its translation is CASSLSPGQTGTDTQYF.

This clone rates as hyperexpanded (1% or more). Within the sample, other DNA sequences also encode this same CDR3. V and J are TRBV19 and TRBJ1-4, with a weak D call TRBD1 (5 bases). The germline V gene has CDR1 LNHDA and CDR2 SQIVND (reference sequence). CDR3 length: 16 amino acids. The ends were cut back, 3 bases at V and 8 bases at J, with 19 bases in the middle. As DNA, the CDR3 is TGTGCCAGTAGTATGGGAACAGGAGAATTCGGGGAAAAACTGTTTTTT. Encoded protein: CASSMGTGEFGEKLFF.

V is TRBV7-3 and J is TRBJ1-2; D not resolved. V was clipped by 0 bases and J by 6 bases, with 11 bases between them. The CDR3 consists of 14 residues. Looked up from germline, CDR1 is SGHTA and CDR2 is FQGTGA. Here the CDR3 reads CASSLTGGRDGYTF. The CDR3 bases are TGTGCCAGCAGCTTAACAGGAGGGCGGGATGGCTACACCTTC.

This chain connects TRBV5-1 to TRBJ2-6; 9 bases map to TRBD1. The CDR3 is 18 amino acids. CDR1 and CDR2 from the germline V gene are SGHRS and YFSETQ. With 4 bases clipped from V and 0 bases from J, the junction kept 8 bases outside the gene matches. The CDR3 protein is CASSRPGQGVSGANVLTF. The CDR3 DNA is TGCGCCAGCAGCCGACCGGGACAGGGAGTCTCTGGGGCCAACGTCCTGACTTTC.

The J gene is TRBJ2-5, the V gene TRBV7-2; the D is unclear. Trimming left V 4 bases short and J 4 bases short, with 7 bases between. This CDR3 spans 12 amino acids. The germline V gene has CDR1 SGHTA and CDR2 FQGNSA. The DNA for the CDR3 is TGTGCCAGCAGCTATAACGCAGAGACCCAGTACTTC. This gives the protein CASSYNAETQYF.

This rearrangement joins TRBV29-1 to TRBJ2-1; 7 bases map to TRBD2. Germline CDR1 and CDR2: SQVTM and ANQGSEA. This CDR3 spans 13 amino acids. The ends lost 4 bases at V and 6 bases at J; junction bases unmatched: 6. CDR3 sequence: CSVGAGLGNEQFF. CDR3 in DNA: TGCAGCGTTGGGGCCGGACTAGGCAATGAGCAGTTCTTC.

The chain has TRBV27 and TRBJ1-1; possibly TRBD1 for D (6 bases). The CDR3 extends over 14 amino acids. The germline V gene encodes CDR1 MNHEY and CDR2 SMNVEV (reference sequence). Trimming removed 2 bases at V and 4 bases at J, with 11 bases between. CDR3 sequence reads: CASSLRQGITEAFF. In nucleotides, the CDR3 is TGTGCCAGCAGTTTACGGCAGGGGATCACTGAAGCTTTCTTT.

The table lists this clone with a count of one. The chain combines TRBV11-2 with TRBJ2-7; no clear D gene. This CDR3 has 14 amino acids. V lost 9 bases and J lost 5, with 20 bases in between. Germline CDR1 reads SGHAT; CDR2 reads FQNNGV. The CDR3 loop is CASKSFGIWDEQYF. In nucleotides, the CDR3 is TGTGCCAGTAAGAGTTTCGGCATCTGGGACGAGCAGTACTTC.

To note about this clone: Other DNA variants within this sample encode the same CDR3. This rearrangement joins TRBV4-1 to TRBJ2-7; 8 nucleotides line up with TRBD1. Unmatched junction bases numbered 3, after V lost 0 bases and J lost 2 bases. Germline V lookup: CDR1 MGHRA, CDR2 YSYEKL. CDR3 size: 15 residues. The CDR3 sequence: CASSQEGTGPYEQYF. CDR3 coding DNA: TGCGCCAGCAGCCAAGAAGGGACAGGACCCTACGAGCAGTACTTC.

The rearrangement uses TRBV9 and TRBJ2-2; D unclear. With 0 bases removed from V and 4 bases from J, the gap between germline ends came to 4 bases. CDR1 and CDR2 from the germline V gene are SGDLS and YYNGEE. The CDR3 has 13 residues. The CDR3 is CASSVGPTGELFF. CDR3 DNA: TGTGCCAGCAGCGTAGGGCCCACCGGGGAGCTGTTTTTT.

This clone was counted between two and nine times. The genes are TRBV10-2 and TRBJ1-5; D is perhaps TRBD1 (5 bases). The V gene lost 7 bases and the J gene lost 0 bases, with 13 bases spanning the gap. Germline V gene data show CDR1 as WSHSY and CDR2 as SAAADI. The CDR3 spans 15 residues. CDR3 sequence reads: CASTDRGYSNQPQHF. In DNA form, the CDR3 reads TGCGCCAGCACGGATCGGGGGTATAGCAATCAGCCCCAGCATTTT.

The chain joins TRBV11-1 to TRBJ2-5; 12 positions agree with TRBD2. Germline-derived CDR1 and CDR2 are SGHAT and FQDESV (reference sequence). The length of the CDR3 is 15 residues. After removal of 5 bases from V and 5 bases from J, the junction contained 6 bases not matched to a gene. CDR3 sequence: CASSVRTSGAETQYF. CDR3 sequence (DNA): TGTGCCAGCAGCGTCCGGACTAGCGGGGCCGAGACCCAGTACTTC.